Below, one TCR beta chain is given with its context. This clonotype was picked up many times. Its antigen is still unknown. Per-base quality was not reported, and no clone a single base away is much larger than it. Set within a cohort of healthcare workers in London, UK, this nested case-control study involved weekly PCR testing of nasopharyngeal swabs along with blood sampling. Healthcare workers were recruited between 23 and 31 March 2020, during the week of the UK lockdown, and were followed weekly for up to roughly 15 weeks. This specimen comes from a study of early T cells in non-severe SARS-CoV-2 infection (TCRdb year 2021). Looking at the study overall: Because TCR sequencing relied on bulk RNA taken from unsorted whole blood, pairing of alpha and beta chains was not possible. On the study overall, not on this receptor specifically: VDJdb matching was skewed toward anti-spike CD8 responses and likely underestimated virus-specific expansions, missing private and CD4 specificities.

The library relied on 5' RACE. Sequencing relied on a NextSeq 500. The TCR library protocol attached unique molecular identifiers to individual cDNA molecules to correct for sequencing error and PCR bias. TCR alpha and beta chains were both sequenced, and the abundances of alpha and beta sequences in each sample were closely correlated with each other. The authors' analysis ran thus. Decombinator V4 was used to annotate the V gene, J gene and CDR3 of the TCR sequences. Expanded TCRs were defined as changing significantly between any two time points under a Poisson model with p below 0.0001. TCR abundances were normalised to the total number of TCRs sequenced per sample and were expressed as counts per million. TRAV1-2 paired with TRAJ12, TRAJ20 or TRAJ33 defined MAIT TCRs, while TRAV10 paired with TRAJ18 defined iNKT TCRs. A search of VDJdb, accessed on 1 November 2021, was run for TCRs annotated to CMV, EBV and SARS-CoV-2, with TCRs annotated for multiple antigens excluded. TCRdb reanalyzed the raw reads on its own, using fastp at Q25 for trimming and MiXCR for clone calling, and kept in-frame beta chains. When rows share a CDR3 protein, they turn into one entry using the most common DNA and genes. These V and J calls originate from TCRdb's pipeline instead of the authors' own analysis. The sample profile shows 75,000 or so distinct CDR3 sequences; 14% to 15% of them were found once. The top ten clonotypes cover about a tenth of the sample.

V was cut back by 2 bases and J by 5 bases, leaving a gap of 10 bases between them. The germline V gene encodes CDR1 LGHDT and CDR2 YNNKEL (reference sequence). The CDR3 goes from the cysteine to the phenylalanine over 15 residues. The retained sequence is limited to the CDR3, 45 bases, with the frame set at the first base. The sequenced sample was whole blood. The rearranged segments are TRBV3-1 and TRBJ1-6, with no confident D gene call. The clonotype originates from an adult who was a healthcare worker with PCR-confirmed SARS-CoV-2 infection or an uninfected control (not recorded which). The CDR3 loop reads CASSQLRGNNSPLHF. The DNA sequence is TGTGCCAGCAGCCAATTACGAGGGAATAATTCACCCCTCCACTTT.